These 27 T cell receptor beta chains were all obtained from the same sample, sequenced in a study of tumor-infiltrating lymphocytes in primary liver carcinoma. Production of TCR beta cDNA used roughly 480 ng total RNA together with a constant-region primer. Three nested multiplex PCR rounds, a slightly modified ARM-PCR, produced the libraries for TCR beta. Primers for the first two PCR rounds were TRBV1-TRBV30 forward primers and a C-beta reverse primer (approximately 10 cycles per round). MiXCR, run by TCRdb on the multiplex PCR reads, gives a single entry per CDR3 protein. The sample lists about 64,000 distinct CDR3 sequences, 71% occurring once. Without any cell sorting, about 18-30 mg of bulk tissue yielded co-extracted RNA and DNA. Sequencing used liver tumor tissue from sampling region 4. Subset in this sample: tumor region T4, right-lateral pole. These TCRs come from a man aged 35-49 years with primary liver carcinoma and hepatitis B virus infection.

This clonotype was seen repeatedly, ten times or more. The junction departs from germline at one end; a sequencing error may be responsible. The CDR3 sequence: CASSYRRDSLVTDTQCF. The CDR3 DNA reads as TGTGCCAGCAGTTATCGCCGGGACAGTTTAGTTACAGATACGCAGTGTTTT. This chain links TRBV12-3 or TRBV12-4 with TRBJ2-3; 7 nucleotides line up with TRBD1. The CDR3 is made up of 17 amino acids.

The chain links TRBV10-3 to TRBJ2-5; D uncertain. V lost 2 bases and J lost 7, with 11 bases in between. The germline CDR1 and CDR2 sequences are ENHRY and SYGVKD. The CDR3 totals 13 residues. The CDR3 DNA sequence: TGTGCCATCAGTGAGGGTGACTCGTCGACCCAGTACTTC. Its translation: CAISEGDSSTQYF.

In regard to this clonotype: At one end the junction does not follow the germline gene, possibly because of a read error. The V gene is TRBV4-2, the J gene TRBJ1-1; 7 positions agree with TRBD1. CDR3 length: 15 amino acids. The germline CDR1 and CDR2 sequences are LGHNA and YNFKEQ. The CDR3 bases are TGTGCCAGCAGACAAAAACAGGGGATGAACACTGAAGCTTCCTTT. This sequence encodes CASRQKQGMNTEASF.

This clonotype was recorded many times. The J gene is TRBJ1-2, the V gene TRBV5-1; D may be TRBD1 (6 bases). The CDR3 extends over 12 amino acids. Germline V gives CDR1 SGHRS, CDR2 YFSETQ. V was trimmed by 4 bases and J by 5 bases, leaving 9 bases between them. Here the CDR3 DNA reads TGCGCCAGCAGCCAGGGACAATATGGCTACACCTTC. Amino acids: CASSQGQYGYTF. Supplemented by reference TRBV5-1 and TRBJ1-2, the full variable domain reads KAGVTQTPRYLIKTRGQQVTLSCSPISGHRSVSWYQQTPGQGLQFLFEYFSETQRNKGNFPGRFSGRQFSNSRSEMNVSTLELGDSALYLCASSQGQYGYTFGSGTRLTVV.

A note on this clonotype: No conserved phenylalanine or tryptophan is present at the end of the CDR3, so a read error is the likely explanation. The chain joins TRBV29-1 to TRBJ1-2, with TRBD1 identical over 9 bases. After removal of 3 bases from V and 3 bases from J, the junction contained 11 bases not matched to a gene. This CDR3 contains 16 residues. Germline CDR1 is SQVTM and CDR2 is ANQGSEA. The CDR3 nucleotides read TGCAGCGTTGAGAAAAGTCAGGGGGACAGGGACTATGGCTACACCTTA. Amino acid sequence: CSVEKSQGDRDYGYTL.

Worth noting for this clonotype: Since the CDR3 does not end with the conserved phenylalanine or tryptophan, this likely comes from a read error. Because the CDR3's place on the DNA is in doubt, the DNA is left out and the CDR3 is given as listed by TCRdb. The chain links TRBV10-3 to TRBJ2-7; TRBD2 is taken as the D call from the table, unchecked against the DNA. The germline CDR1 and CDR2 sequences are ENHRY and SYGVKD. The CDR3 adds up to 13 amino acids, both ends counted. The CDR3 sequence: CAIRSGPGYELYL.

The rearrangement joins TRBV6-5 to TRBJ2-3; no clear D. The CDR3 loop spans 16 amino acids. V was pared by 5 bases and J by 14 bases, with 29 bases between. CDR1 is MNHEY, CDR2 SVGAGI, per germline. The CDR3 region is CASSPPSGRCTDTWYF. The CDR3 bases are TGTGCCAGCAGTCCCCCCTCCGGACGGTGCACAGATACGTGGTATTTT.

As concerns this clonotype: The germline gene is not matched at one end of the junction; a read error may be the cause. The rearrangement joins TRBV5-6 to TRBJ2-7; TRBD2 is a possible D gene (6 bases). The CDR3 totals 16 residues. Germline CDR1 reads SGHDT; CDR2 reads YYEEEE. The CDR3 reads CTSSLSGVASTYEQYF. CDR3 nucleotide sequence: TGTACCAGCAGCTTGTCGGGGGTAGCTAGCACCTACGAACAGTACTTC. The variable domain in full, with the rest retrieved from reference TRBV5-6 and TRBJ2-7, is DAGVTQSPTHLIKTRGQQVTLRCSPKSGHDTVSWYQQALGQGPQFIFQYYEEEERQRGNFPDRFSGHQFPNYSSELNVNALLLGDSALYLCTSSLSGVASTYEQYFGPGTRLTVT.

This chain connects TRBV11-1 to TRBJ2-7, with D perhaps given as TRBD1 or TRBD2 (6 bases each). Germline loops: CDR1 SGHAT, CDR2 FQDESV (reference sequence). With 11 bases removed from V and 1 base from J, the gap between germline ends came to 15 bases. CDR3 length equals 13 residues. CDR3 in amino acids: CAWRGKRSYEQYF. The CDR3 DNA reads TGTGCCTGGAGGGGGAAGCGATCCTACGAGCAGTACTTC.

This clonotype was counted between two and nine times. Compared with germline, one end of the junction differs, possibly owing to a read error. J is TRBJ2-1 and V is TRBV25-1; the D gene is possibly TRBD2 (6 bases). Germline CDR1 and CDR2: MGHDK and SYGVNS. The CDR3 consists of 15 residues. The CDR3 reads CACSSKRVTYNEQFF. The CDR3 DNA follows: TGTGCCTGCAGCTCTAAGCGGGTAACCTACAATGAGCAGTTCTTC.

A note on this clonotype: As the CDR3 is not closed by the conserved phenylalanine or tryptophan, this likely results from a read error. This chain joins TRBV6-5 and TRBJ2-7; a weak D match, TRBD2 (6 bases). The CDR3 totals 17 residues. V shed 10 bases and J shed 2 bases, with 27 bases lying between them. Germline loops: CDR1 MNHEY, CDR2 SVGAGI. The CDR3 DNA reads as TGTGCCAACAGGACATTGACTAGTGGGAGACCAACCTACGAGCAGTACTTA. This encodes CANRTLTSGRPTYEQYL.

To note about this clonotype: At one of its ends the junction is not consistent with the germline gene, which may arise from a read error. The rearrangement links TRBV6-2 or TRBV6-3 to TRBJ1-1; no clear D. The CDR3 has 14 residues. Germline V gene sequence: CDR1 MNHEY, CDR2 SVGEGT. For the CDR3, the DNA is TGTACCAGCAGTTACTGGTTGGGCTCCACTGAAGCTCTCTTT. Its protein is CTSSYWLGSTEALF.

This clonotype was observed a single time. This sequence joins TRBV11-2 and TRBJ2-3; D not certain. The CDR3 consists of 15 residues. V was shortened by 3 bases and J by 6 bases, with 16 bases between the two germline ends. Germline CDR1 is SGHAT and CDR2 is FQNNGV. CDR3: CASSFTKSRTDTQYF. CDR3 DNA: TGTGCCAGCAGCTTTACTAAATCTAGAACGGATACGCAGTATTTT.

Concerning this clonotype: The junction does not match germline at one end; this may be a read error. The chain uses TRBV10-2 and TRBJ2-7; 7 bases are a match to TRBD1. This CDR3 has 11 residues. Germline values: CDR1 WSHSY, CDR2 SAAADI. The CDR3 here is CTTGQVDEQYF. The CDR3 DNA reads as TGTACCACCGGACAGGTCGACGAGCAGTACTTC.

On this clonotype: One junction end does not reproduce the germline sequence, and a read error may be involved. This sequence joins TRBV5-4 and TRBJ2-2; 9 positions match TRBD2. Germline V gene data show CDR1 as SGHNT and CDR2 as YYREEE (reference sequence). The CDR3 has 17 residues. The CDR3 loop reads CASSLRLAGKNTGKLFF. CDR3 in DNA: TGTGCCAGCAGCTTGCGGCTAGCGGGAAAGAACACCGGGAAGCTGTTTTTT.

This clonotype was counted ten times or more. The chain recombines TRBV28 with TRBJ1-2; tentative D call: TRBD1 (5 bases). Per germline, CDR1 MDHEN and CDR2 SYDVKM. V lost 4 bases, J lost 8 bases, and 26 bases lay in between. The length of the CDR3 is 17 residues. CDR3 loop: CASSSPGDGGGRRGYTF. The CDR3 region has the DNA TGTGCCAGCAGTTCCCCGGGGGATGGCGGGGGACGGAGGGGCTACACCTTC.

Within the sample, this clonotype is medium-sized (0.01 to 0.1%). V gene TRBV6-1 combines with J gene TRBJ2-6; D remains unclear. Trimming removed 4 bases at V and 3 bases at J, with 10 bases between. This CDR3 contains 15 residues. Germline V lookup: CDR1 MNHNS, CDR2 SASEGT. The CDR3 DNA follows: TGTGCCAGCAGTGGGACGGCCGATGGGGCCAACGTCCTGACTTTC. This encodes CASSGTADGANVLTF.

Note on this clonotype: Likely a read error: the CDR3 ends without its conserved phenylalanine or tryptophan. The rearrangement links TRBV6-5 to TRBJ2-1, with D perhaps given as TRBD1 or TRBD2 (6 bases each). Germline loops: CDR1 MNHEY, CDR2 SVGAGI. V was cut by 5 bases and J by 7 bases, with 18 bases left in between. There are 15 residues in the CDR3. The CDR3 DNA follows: TGTGCCAGCAGTAAGGGGGGTGTTAGGGGGAATGAGCAGTTCTTA. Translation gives CASSKGGVRGNEQFL.

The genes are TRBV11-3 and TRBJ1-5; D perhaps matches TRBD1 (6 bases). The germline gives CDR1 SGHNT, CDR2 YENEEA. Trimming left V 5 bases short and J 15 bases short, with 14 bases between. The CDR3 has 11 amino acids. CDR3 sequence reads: CASSTRGSVHF. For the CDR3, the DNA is TGTGCCAGCAGCACCAGGGGTAGTGTGCATTTT.

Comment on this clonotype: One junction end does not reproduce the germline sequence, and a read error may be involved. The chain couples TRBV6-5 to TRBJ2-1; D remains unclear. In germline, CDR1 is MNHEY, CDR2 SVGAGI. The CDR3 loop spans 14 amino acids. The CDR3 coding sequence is TGCGCCAGCAGCCGCGGAGCCACCCACAATGAGCAGTTCTTC. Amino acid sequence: CASSRGATHNEQFF.

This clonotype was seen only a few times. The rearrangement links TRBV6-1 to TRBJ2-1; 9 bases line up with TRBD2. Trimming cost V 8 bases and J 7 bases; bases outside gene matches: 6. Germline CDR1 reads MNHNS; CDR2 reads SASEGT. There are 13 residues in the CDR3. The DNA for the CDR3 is TGTGCCAGCCGCGCGGGAGGGGGTAATGAGCAGTTCTTC. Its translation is CASRAGGGNEQFF.

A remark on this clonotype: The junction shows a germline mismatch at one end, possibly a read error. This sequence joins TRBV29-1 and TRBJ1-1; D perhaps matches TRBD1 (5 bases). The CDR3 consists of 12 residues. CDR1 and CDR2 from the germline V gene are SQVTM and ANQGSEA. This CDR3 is CSVSQGSAEPFF. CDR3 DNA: TGCAGCGTCTCTCAGGGTAGTGCTGAACCTTTCTTT.

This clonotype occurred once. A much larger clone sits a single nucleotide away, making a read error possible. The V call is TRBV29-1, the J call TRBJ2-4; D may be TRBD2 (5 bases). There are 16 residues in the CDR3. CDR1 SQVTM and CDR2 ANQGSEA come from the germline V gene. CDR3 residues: CSVETSGEGAKNIEYF. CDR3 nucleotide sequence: TGCAGCGTTGAAACGAGCGGTGAAGGAGCCAAAAACATTGAGTACTTC.

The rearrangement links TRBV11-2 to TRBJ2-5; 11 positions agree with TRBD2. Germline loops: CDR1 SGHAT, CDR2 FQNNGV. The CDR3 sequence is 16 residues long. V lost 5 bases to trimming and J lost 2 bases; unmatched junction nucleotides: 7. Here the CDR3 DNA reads TGTGCCAGCAGCCCTGGGACTAGCGGCTTACAAGAGACCCAGTACTTC. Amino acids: CASSPGTSGLQETQYF.

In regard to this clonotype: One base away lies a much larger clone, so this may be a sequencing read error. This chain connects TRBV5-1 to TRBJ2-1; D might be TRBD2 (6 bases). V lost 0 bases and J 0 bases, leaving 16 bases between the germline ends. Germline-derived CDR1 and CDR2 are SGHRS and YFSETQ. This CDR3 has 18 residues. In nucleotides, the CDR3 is TGCGCCAGCAGCTTGGATGTGGGTAGCGGTCGCTCCTACAATGAGCAGTTCTTC. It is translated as CASSLDVGSGRSYNEQFF.

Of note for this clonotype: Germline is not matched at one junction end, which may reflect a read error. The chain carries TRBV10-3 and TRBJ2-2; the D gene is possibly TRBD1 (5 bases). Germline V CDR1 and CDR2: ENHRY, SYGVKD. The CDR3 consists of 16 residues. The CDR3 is CAIRTYGHENTWELFF. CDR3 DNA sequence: TGTGCCATCAGAACCTACGGACATGAGAACACCTGGGAGCTGTTTTTT.

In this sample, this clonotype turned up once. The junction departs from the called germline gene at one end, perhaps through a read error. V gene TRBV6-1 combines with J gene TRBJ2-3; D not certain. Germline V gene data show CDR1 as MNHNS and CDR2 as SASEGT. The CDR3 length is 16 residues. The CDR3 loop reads CVSNEESSSAGITQYF. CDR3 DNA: TGTGTCAGCAATGAGGAAAGTTCCTCCGCCGGTATTACGCAGTATTTT.